The following is a TCR beta chain sequence with its context. These data belong to a study of T cell responses to AZD1222 COVID-19 vaccine. Germline V gives CDR1 SGHVS, CDR2 FNYEAQ. The CDR3 extends over 12 amino acids. The V and J ends lost 5 bases and 7 bases respectively, with 9 bases between them. Sequencing was performed with immunoSEQ multiplex PCR; in TCRdb, only in-frame clones are kept and a portion is missing. The sample lists roughly 170,000 clones; about 90% were seen once. The sample here was peripheral blood, taken on day 0 of AZD1222 vaccination. The chain employs TRBV7-6 and TRBJ1-5; no firm D call. This TCR derives from an adult in good health. Here the CDR3 DNA reads TGTGCCAGCAGCGCCCTGGGCCAGCCCCAGCATTTT. It translates to CASSALGQPQHF.